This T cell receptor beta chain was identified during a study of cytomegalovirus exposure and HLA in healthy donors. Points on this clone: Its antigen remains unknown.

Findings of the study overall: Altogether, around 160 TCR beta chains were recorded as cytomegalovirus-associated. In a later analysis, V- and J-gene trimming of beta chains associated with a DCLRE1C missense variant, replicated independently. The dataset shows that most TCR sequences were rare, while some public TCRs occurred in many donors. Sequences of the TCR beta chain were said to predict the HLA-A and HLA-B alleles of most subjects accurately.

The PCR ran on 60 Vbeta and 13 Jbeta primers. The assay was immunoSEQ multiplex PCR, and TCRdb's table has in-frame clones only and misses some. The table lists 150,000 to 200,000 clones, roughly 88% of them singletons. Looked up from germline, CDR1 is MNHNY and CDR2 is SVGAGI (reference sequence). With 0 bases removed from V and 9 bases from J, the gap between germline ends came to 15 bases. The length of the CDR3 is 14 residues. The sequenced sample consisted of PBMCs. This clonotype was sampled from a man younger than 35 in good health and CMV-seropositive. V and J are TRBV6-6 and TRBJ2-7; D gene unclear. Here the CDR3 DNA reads TGTGCCAGCAGTTACTCTACAGTCTCCTCTGGGCAGTACTTC. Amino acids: CASSYSTVSSGQYF.